The clone carrying this T cell receptor beta chain came up once. This entry is derived from a study of blood T cell repertoires in COVID-19. Repertoires were generated with immunoSEQ multiplex PCR, while TCRdb's copy carries only in-frame clones and drops some. Of 98,000 or so clones in the sample, just over 85% were seen once. The germline V and J ends were trimmed by 6 bases and 0 bases, with 15 bases remaining between them. The CDR3 is 16 residues long. Germline V gene lookup returns CDR1 LNHDA and CDR2 SQIVND (reference sequence). The sample was peripheral blood. This chain links TRBV19 with TRBJ1-5, with D possibly being TRBD1 (5 bases). The TCR originated in a human donor in a cohort sampled during active COVID-19. DNA for the CDR3: TGTGCCAGTAGAGGAGGGGTACGGGCTAGCAATCAGCCCCAGCATTTT. Protein product: CASRGGVRASNQPQHF.